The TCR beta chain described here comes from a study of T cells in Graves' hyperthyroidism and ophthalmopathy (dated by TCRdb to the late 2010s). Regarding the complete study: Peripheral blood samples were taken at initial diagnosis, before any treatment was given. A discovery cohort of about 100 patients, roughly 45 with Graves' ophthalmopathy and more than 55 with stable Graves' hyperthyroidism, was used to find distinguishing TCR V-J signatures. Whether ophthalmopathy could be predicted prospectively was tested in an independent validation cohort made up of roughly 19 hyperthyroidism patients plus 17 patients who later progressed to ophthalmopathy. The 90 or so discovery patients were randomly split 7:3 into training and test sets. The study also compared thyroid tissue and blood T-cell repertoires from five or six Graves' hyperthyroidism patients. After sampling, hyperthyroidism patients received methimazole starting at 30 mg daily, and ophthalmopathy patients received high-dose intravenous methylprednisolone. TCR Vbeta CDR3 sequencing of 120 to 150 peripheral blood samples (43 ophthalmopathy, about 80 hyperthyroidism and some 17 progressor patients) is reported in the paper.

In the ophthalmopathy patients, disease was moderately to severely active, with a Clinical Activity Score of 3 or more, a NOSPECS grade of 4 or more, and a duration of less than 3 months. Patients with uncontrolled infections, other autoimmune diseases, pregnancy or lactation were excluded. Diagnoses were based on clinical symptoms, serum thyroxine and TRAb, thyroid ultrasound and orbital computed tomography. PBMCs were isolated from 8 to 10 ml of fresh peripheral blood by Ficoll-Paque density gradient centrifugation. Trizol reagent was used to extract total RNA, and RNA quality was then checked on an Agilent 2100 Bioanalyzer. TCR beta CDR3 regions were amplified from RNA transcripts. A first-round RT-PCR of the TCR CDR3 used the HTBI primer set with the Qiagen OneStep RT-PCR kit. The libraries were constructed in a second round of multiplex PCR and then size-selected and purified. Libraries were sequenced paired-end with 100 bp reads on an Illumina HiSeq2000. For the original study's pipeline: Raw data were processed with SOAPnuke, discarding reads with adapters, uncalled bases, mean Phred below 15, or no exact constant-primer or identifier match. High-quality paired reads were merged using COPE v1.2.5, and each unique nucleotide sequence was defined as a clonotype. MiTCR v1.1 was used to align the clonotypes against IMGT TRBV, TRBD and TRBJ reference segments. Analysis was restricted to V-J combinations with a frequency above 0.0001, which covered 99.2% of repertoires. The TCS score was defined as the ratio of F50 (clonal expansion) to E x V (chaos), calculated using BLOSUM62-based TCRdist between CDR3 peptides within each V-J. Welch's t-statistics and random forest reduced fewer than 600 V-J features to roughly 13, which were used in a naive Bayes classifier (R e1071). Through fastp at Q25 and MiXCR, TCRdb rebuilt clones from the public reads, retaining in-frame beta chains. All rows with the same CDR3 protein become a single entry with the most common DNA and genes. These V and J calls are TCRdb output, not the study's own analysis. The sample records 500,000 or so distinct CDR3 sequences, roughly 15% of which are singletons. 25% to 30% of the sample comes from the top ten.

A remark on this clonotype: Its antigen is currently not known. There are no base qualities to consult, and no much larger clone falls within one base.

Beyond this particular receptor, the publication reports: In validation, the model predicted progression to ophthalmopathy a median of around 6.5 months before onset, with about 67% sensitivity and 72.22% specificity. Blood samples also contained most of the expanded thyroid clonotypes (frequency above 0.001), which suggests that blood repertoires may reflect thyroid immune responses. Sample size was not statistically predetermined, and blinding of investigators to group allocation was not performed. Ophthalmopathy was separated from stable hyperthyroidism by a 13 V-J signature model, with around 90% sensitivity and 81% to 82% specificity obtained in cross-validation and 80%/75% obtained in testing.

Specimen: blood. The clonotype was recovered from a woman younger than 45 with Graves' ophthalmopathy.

The CDR3 region reads CASSYFPPGQPEAFF. The DNA sequence follows: TGTGCCAGCAGTTACTTCCCCCCGGGACAACCTGAAGCTTTCTTT. Recombination connected TRBV6-2 or TRBV6-3 to TRBJ1-1, with a weak D call of TRBD1 (6 bases match). The germline V gene sets CDR1 to MNHEY and CDR2 to SVGEGT. The CDR3, cysteine through phenylalanine, is 15 amino acids long. CDR3 DNA only is kept here, 45 bases in frame from base 1. Trimming costs V 1 base and J 6 bases, and their ends lie 15 bases apart.